The rows below give T cell receptor beta chains drawn from one sample of a study of control samples from healthy donors and cancer patients. Sequencing used immunoSEQ multiplex PCR; TCRdb keeps in-frame clones, though not all of them. The repertoire has approximately 100,000 clones, about 81% of them found once; the top ten carry under 50%. The source material was PBMCs. Receptors were obtained from a man between 65 and 85 years old with lung cancer. The CDR3 runs from the conserved cysteine through the conserved F or W. A D gene is named only where the DNA matches it firmly. The listing skips clone size in some rows; elsewhere it reads once, few, many or a size class.

cdr3_nt	cdr3_aa	j_call	d_call	v_call	clone_size
TGTGCCAGCAGTCCAGGAGGGGGGACCACTGAAGCTTTCTTT	CASSPGGGTTEAFF	TRBJ1-1	NA	TRBV3-1/TRBV3-2	NA
TGTGCCAGTAGTCCCGACAGGGGGAGGTGGAACACTGAAGCTTTCTTT	CASSPDRGRWNTEAFF	TRBJ1-1	TRBD1	TRBV19	NA
TGCGCCAGCAGCTTGCCAGCTAGCGGATACACCGGGGAGCTGTTTTTT	CASSLPASGYTGELFF	TRBJ2-2	TRBD2	TRBV5-1	NA
TGTGCCAGCAGCGTAGGTCCCGGAATATCGAACACTGAAGCTTTCTTT	CASSVGPGISNTEAFF	TRBJ1-1	NA	TRBV9	NA
TGCGCCAGCAGCTTGCTGGGTACCGGGGAGCTGTTTTTT	CASSLLGTGELFF	TRBJ2-2	NA	TRBV5-1	NA
TGTGCCAGCAGCTTGGTCGGTAATTCACCCCTCCACTTT	CASSLVGNSPLHF	TRBJ1-6	NA	TRBV7-9	NA
TGTGCCAGCAGCTTAACTTTACCCGGGACGTCAGATACGCAGTATTTT	CASSLTLPGTSDTQYF	TRBJ2-3	NA	TRBV7-8	NA
TGCGCCAGCAGCTTCGACGGGGGTCAACCGGGGAATTCACCCCTCCACTTT	CASSFDGGQPGNSPLHF	TRBJ1-6	NA	TRBV5-1	NA
TGTGCCAGCAGTACGCAGGTCTTTGGTGAAAAACTGTTTTTT	CASSTQVFGEKLFF	TRBJ1-4	NA	TRBV6-2/TRBV6-3	NA
TGTGCCAGCAGCCCGCGGGGGAAGCAGTATTTT	CASSPRGKQYF	TRBJ2-3	NA	TRBV21-1	NA
TGTGCCAGCAGCGGGCGGGACGGATTCTCCTATGGCTACACCTTC	CASSGRDGFSYGYTF	TRBJ1-2	NA	TRBV21-1	NA
TGTGCCAGCAGCCATTTAAAGCCCATCTACACGGGGTATGGCTACACCTTC	CASSHLKPIYTGYGYTF	TRBJ1-2	NA	TRBV27	NA
TGTGCCAGCAGTGTATTACTACAGGGCGAGCAGTACTTC	CASSVLLQGEQYF	TRBJ2-7	NA	TRBV2	NA
TGCGCCAGCAGCGCGCGGACAGGAGCTAACTATGGCTACACCTTC	CASSARTGANYGYTF	TRBJ1-2	TRBD1	TRBV5-1	NA
TGCGCCAGCAAGGAGAACAGGGGGCAGGTAATCAGAAAAAAGGGTGCCTACGAGCAGTACTTC	CASKENRGQVIRKKGAYEQYF	TRBJ2-7	TRBD1	TRBV23-1	few
TGTGCTAGTGGTCCCGTCGGTGGGGGACAGGGGGCGAACACAGATACGCAGTATTTT	CASGPVGGGQGANTDTQYF	TRBJ2-3	TRBD1	TRBV12-5	NA
TGTGCCAGCAGCTTCGATAGGGGGAGTGAGACCCAGTACTTC	CASSFDRGSETQYF	TRBJ2-5	NA	TRBV7-3	NA
TGTGCCAGCAGTCCACTAGGTGGGGCTGAAGCTTTCTTT	CASSPLGGAEAFF	TRBJ1-1	NA	TRBV27	NA
TGTGCCAGCAGCCAAGTTAGGACGTTGAATTCACCCCTCCACTTT	CASSQVRTLNSPLHF	TRBJ1-6	NA	TRBV14	once
TGTGCCAGTAGTATAGACGAGGGGGCGGATACGCAGTATTTT	CASSIDEGADTQYF	TRBJ2-3	TRBD1	TRBV19	NA
TGTGCCAGCAGTTTACAGGGAGGGGGCACTGAAGCTTTCTTT	CASSLQGGGTEAFF	TRBJ1-1	NA	TRBV25-1	NA
TGCGCCAGCAGCTTTATAGGGACAGGGGAGACCGGGGAGCTGTTTTTT	CASSFIGTGETGELFF	TRBJ2-2	TRBD1	TRBV5-1	NA
TGTGCCAGCAGATCAAGGGGAGGGAACACTGAAGCTTTCTTT	CASRSRGGNTEAFF	TRBJ1-1	NA	TRBV14	medium-sized
TGTGCCAGTAGGCTAACCGGGACAGGCTCCTACGAGCAGTACTTC	CASRLTGTGSYEQYF	TRBJ2-7	TRBD1	TRBV19	NA
TGTGCCAGCAGGTGGACAGGGGGTAATGAGCAGTTCTTC	CASRWTGGNEQFF	TRBJ2-1	TRBD1	TRBV27	NA
TGCGCCAGCAGCCGGGAGGACAGTCCCGGCTCCGAGCAGTACTTC	CASSREDSPGSEQYF	TRBJ2-7	NA	TRBV5-1	NA
TGTGCCAGCAGCGTAGGGCAGGGTAGCCACGAGCAGTACTTC	CASSVGQGSHEQYF	TRBJ2-7	NA	TRBV9	NA
TGTGCCAGCAGTGAAAGGGGCAACGGCAATCAGCCCCAGCATTTT	CASSERGNGNQPQHF	TRBJ1-5	NA	TRBV6-1	NA
TGTGCCAGCACCTGGGAGGTCGCGAACACCGGGGAGCTGTTTTTT	CASTWEVANTGELFF	TRBJ2-2	NA	TRBV5-4	NA
TGTGCCAGCAGCCGAACAGGGGGCGAGCAGTACTTC	CASSRTGGEQYF	TRBJ2-7	TRBD1	TRBV5-4	NA
TGTGCCAGCAGCTCATACGACAGTTCCTACGAGCAGTACTTC	CASSSYDSSYEQYF	TRBJ2-7	NA	TRBV12-1	few
TGCGCCAGCAGCCAAGGAGACAGGGACCAAGAGACCCAGTACTTC	CASSQGDRDQETQYF	TRBJ2-5	TRBD1	TRBV4-1	NA
TGTGCCAGCAGCCCTGGACAAGACTCTGGAAACACCATATATTTT	CASSPGQDSGNTIYF	TRBJ1-3	NA	TRBV5-4	NA
TGTGCCAGTAGCCCCCCCGGGGAGCTGTTTTTT	CASSPPGELFF	TRBJ2-2	NA	TRBV19	NA
TGTGCCAGTAGTAAATATCGACAGGGAAATCAGCCCCAGCATTTT	CASSKYRQGNQPQHF	TRBJ1-5	TRBD1	TRBV19	few
TGCAGCGTTGTTTCCGGGGGTAACGTTTACGAGCAGTACTTC	CSVVSGGNVYEQYF	TRBJ2-7	NA	TRBV29-1	NA
TGTGCCACCAAGGCGAGGGGGGAGAATTCACCCCTCCACTTT	CATKARGENSPLHF	TRBJ1-6	NA	TRBV2	NA
TGCGCCAGCAGCTTAAAACAGGGAAACACCATATATTTT	CASSLKQGNTIYF	TRBJ1-3	NA	TRBV5-1	NA
TGTGCCAGCCGGTCCGGGGGAGTCAGGCCTGGAAACACCATATATTTT	CASRSGGVRPGNTIYF	TRBJ1-3	NA	TRBV25-1	few
TGTGCCAGCAGCCAAGTTGGGAGCAAAAACATTCAGTACTTC	CASSQVGSKNIQYF	TRBJ2-4	NA	TRBV4-2	once
TGTGCCAGCAGCGTCGCTAGCGGGCGCCAAGAGACCCAGTACTTC	CASSVASGRQETQYF	TRBJ2-5	TRBD2	TRBV9	once
TGTGCCACCAGCGGGAGACCTGGGGCCTACAATGAGCAGTTCTTC	CATSGRPGAYNEQFF	TRBJ2-1	NA	TRBV15	NA
TGTGCCAGCAGCTTAGGGACCCTGAGCTTCACAGGGCTTGAAGCTTTCTTT	CASSLGTLSFTGLEAFF	TRBJ1-1	NA	TRBV7-9	NA
TGTGCCAGCAGCCAGACTGGCGGGGCTAACAATGAGCAGTTCTTC	CASSQTGGANNEQFF	TRBJ2-1	NA	TRBV5-6	few
TGTGCCAGCAGCGGAGCGGGGGGTAGGGAGAACACTGAAGCTTTCTTT	CASSGAGGRENTEAFF	TRBJ1-1	NA	TRBV2	NA
TGCGCCAGCAGCCGAGGGGACGGCGGTTATAATTCACCCCTCCACTTT	CASSRGDGGYNSPLHF	TRBJ1-6	NA	TRBV5-1	NA
TGTGCCAGCAGCCGGCGGGACGGTACCTACGAGCAGTACTTC	CASSRRDGTYEQYF	TRBJ2-7	NA	TRBV13	NA
TGTGCCAGCAGCCTAGGCACAGTGAATGAACAGTTCTTC	CASSLGTVNEQFF	TRBJ2-1	NA	TRBV7-3	NA
TGCAGCGCCGAGACCGGGACAGGTGGGATCTGGCGTTACTACACCTTC	CSAETGTGGIWRYYTF	TRBJ1-2	TRBD1	TRBV29-1	NA
TGTGCCAGCAGTAGGCGGGCAACTAATGAAAAACTGTTTTTT	CASSRRATNEKLFF	TRBJ1-4	NA	TRBV6-2/TRBV6-3	NA
TGCGCCAGCAGCCCAGGGACAGTTCACACAGATACGCAGTATTTT	CASSPGTVHTDTQYF	TRBJ2-3	TRBD1	TRBV5-1	NA
TGCGCCAGCAGCTTGGCTGCACAGGGGAGAGGCTACGAGCAGTACTTC	CASSLAAQGRGYEQYF	TRBJ2-7	TRBD1	TRBV5-1	few
TGTGCCAGCAGCCAGACAGGGGCCGGCACCGGGGAGCTGTTTTTT	CASSQTGAGTGELFF	TRBJ2-2	TRBD1	TRBV6-2/TRBV6-3	NA
TGTGCCAGCAGTTACTTCGGACAGGGAACAGATACGCAGTATTTT	CASSYFGQGTDTQYF	TRBJ2-3	TRBD1	TRBV6-2/TRBV6-3	NA
TGTGCCAGTAGTACCGGGGGCGGCACGGCGGGGATGAACACTGAAGCTTTCTTT	CASSTGGGTAGMNTEAFF	TRBJ1-1	NA	TRBV19	NA
TGCGCCAGCAGTCAGGACAGGGGTCAGCCCCAGCATTTT	CASSQDRGQPQHF	TRBJ1-5	TRBD1	TRBV10-2	NA
TGTGCCAGCTCCCCCGGGACAGGGAGGCCAGATACGCAGTATTTT	CASSPGTGRPDTQYF	TRBJ2-3	TRBD1	TRBV18	NA
TGTGCCAGCAGTTTTAACGGCAGAACGTACGAGCAGTACTTC	CASSFNGRTYEQYF	TRBJ2-7	NA	TRBV27	NA
TGTGCCAGCAGCTTAGGCGCGGGGAGCTCCTACAATGAGCAGTTCTTC	CASSLGAGSSYNEQFF	TRBJ2-1	NA	TRBV7-9	NA
TGTGCCAGCAGCCGGGAGGGGGGCACAGATACGCAGTATTTT	CASSREGGTDTQYF	TRBJ2-3	TRBD2	TRBV11-1	NA